The 8 T cell receptor beta chains below were found in one sample sequenced in a study of blood T cell repertoires in COVID-19. TCRdb keeps only in-frame clones here, not all; method: immunoSEQ multiplex PCR. The data hold approximately 440,000 clones, with around 90% observed a single time. Sequencing was carried out using PBMCs or T cells enriched from blood (not recorded which). The receptor set was obtained from a young man who had recovered from COVID-19.

In nucleotides, the CDR3 is TGTGCCAGCAGCCAAGATCGCCTGAGCATTCAGTACTTC. Amino acid sequence: CASSQDRLSIQYF. The rearrangement links TRBV3-1 (or the pseudogene TRBV3-2) to TRBJ2-4; D unresolved. The CDR3 is 13 amino acids. The V gene's germline CDR1 is LGHDT and CDR2 YNNKEL (reference sequence). V lost 0 bases to trimming and J lost 9 bases, with 9 bases between them.

This chain uses TRBV12-3 or TRBV12-4 with TRBJ1-1, with 7 bases aligning to TRBD1. V was pared by 7 bases and J by 7 bases, with 3 bases of the junction left unmatched. The length of the CDR3 is 11 residues. As DNA, the CDR3 is TGTGCCAGCAAGGGACAGATTGAAGCTTTCTTT. Residues: CASKGQIEAFF.

The chain couples TRBV19 to TRBJ1-5, with D uncertain. V was shortened by 6 bases and J by 0 bases, with 12 bases between the two germline ends. The V gene's germline CDR1 is LNHDA and CDR2 SQIVND (reference sequence). This CDR3 is 15 amino acids long. CDR3 nucleotide sequence: TGTGCCAGTAGAAAGACATTTTATAGCAATCAGCCCCAGCATTTT. Its protein product is CASRKTFYSNQPQHF.

The V call is TRBV9, the J call TRBJ2-1; 14 bases agree with TRBD2. The V segment lost 4 bases and the J segment 8 bases; nucleotides outside the gene matches: 8. The CDR3 is 16 residues long. Germline assignment: CDR1 SGDLS and CDR2 YYNGEE. CDR3 coding DNA: TGTGCCAGCAGCAGATCCGGGACTAGCGGGGGATATGAGCAGTTCTTC. It codes for CASSRSGTSGGYEQFF.

V and J are TRBV5-5 and TRBJ1-1, with 9 bases that match TRBD1. J was trimmed by 5 bases and V by 4 bases; bases with no gene match: 15. The CDR3 extends over 17 amino acids. From germline, CDR1 is SGHKS and CDR2 YYEKEE (reference sequence). The CDR3 sequence: CASSEGPTGGRWTEAFF. The DNA of the CDR3 is TGTGCCAGCAGCGAAGGCCCTACAGGGGGCAGATGGACTGAAGCTTTCTTT. Looking up the rest from reference TRBV5-5 and TRBJ1-1 gives the full variable domain: DAGVTQSPTHLIKTRGQQVTLRCSPISGHKSVSWYQQVLGQGPQFIFQYYEKEERGRGNFPDRFSARQFPNYSSELNVNALLLGDSALYLCASSEGPTGGRWTEAFFGQGTRLTVV.

Points on this clone: This sample also contains other DNA sequences that code for the same CDR3. CDR3 residues: CASSPGTGRETQYF. The CDR3 region has the DNA TGTGCCAGCTCACCAGGGACAGGTCGGGAGACCCAGTACTTC. The V gene is TRBV18, the J gene TRBJ2-5, with TRBD1 matching 8 bases. This CDR3 has 14 residues. Germline CDR1 is KGHSH and CDR2 is LQKENI. The trim removed 2 bases at V and 5 bases at J, leaving 4 bases unmatched.

Notes on this clone: The identical CDR3 is also encoded by other nucleotide sequences in the sample. The chain has TRBV30 and TRBJ1-5; D possibly corresponds to TRBD1 (5 bases). The length of the CDR3 is 14 residues. CDR1 GTSNPN and CDR2 SVGIG come from the germline V gene (reference sequence). With 3 bases removed from V and 3 bases from J, the gap between germline ends came to 12 bases. Here the CDR3 DNA reads TGTGCCTGGAGCCCCGGGGGTTCCAATCAGCCCCAGCATTTT. Translation gives CAWSPGGSNQPQHF.

This chain connects TRBV2 to TRBJ2-1, with TRBD2 matching 10 bases. This CDR3 has 14 residues. The V segment lost 6 bases and the J segment 8 bases; nucleotides outside the gene matches: 7. The germline V gene has CDR1 SNHLY and CDR2 FYNNEI. CDR3 nucleotides: TGTGCCAGCAGGGAGCGGGAGGGCCACTATGAGCAGTTCTTC. Its protein product is CASREREGHYEQFF.